This record covers a single TCR beta chain. No antigen is known for it. A single record per CDR3 protein comes from TCRdb applying MiXCR to the 5' RACE reads. The sample consists of 200,000 or so distinct CDR3 sequences, more than 15% of them appearing once. The CDR3 totals 13 residues. Trimming left V 1 base short and J 3 bases short, with 6 bases between. Germline loops: CDR1 SEHNR, CDR2 FQNEAQ (reference sequence). This sample was included in a study of identical twins. All of the donors were Caucasians in good health. Regarding the study as a whole: There was more out-of-frame TCR alpha sharing in monozygotic twins than models estimated. Memory repertoires lacked the insertion deficit that abundant cord blood beta clonotypes showed.

The same data also went into a second study, on T cells expressing NK-cell markers. That publication notes: Topping the CD3+CD56-NKG2C+ fraction as well were these clonotypes, in a few donors.

This sequence joins TRBV7-9 and TRBJ1-1; D is unresolved. The material sequenced was CD8+ T cells sorted from blood. This sequence originates from a woman aged 18 to 35 in good health. CDR3 sequence reads: CASSLEQHTEAFF. The CDR3 bases are TGTGCCAGCAGCTTAGAACAGCACACTGAAGCTTTCTTT.